Each of the 30 T cell receptor beta chains below was sequenced from the same sample in a study of blood T cell repertoires in COVID-19. The repertoire was sequenced with immunoSEQ multiplex PCR; TCRdb's copy has only in-frame clones and lacks some. Of about 360,000 clones in the sample, approximately 80% were seen once. Specimen: peripheral blood. The receptors stem from a human donor with acute or convalescent COVID-19. The donor label of this sample is uncertain.

The rearrangement links TRBV29-1 to TRBJ1-2; D is unclear. The CDR3 extends over 12 amino acids. Germline CDR1 is SQVTM and CDR2 is ANQGSEA. V shed 4 bases and J shed 4 bases, with 10 bases lying between them. The CDR3 region has the DNA TGCAGCGTTGGCTTGACGGGCTATGGCTACACCTTC. Protein product: CSVGLTGYGYTF.

Comments on this clone: This specimen includes other DNA sequences encoding the same CDR3. This rearrangement joins TRBV15 to TRBJ1-1; the D is unclear. The CDR3 spans 14 residues. Trimming stripped 1 base from V and 0 bases from J, with 6 bases between. CDR1 is LNHNV and CDR2 is YYDKDF in the germline V gene (reference sequence). The chain's CDR3 is CATSRGQLNTEAFF. The DNA for the CDR3 is TGTGCCACCAGCAGAGGACAACTGAACACTGAAGCTTTCTTT.

In its sample, this clone was seen once. The CDR3 sequence is CASSLGGVRGNEKLFF. The CDR3 DNA sequence: TGCGCCAGCAGCTTGGGAGGAGTAAGGGGCAATGAAAAACTGTTTTTT. This chain connects TRBV5-1 to TRBJ1-4, with D possibly being TRBD1 (5 bases). Germline CDR1 reads SGHRS; CDR2 reads YFSETQ. The CDR3 extends over 16 amino acids. Trimming removed 0 bases from V and 5 bases from J, with 14 bases in between.

V usage is TRBV6-5 and J usage is TRBJ2-1, with D tentatively TRBD2 (6 bases). The V end lost 1 base, the J end lost 4 bases, and 11 bases lay between the germline ends. This CDR3 comprises 15 residues. CDR1 is MNHEY, CDR2 SVGAGI, per germline. The CDR3 region is CASSYLGGQYNEQFF. The CDR3 bases are TGTGCCAGCAGTTACTTGGGAGGACAATACAATGAGCAGTTCTTC.

The genes are TRBV30 and TRBJ2-7, with D unresolved. Germline lookup yields CDR1 GTSNPN and CDR2 SVGIG (reference sequence). The CDR3 totals 13 residues. Trimming removed 3 bases from V and 0 bases from J, with 9 bases in between. CDR3 amino acids: CAWRYSPSYEQYF. CDR3 nucleotide sequence: TGTGCCTGGAGGTACAGCCCCTCCTACGAGCAGTACTTC.

The chain recombines TRBV6-5 with TRBJ2-7, with TRBD2 matching 10 bases. The germline CDR1 and CDR2 sequences are MNHEY and SVGAGI. The CDR3 has 13 amino acids. With V trimmed by 8 bases and J by 3 bases, 4 bases remained unmatched. This CDR3 reads CASSGTSDYEQYF. Written as DNA, the CDR3 is TGTGCCAGCTCCGGGACTAGCGACTACGAGCAGTACTTC.

This chain uses TRBV9 with TRBJ2-1; a possible D gene is TRBD2 (5 bases). Germline-derived CDR1 and CDR2 are SGDLS and YYNGEE. CDR3 size: 16 residues. V was cut by 0 bases and J by 4 bases, with 14 bases left in between. The CDR3 DNA is TGTGCCAGCAGCGTAGCGGGAAAGAGAGTTTACAATGAGCAGTTCTTC. Translated: CASSVAGKRVYNEQFF. Variable domain in full (rest from reference TRBV9 and TRBJ2-1): DSGVTQTPKHLITATGQRVTLRCSPRSGDLSVYWYQQSLDQGLQFLIQYYNGEERAKGNILERFSAQQFPDLHSELNLSSLELGDSALYFCASSVAGKRVYNEQFFGPGTRLTVL.

This clone was seen more than once but under ten times. The chain links TRBV5-1 to TRBJ2-5; TRBD2 matches 8 bases. The J segment lost 3 bases and the V segment lost 4 bases, leaving 5 bases of the junction unmatched. Germline V CDR1 and CDR2: SGHRS, YFSETQ. The CDR3 sequence is 14 residues long. The CDR3 reads CASSKGTREETQYF. Written as DNA, the CDR3 is TGCGCCAGCAGCAAAGGGACTAGGGAAGAGACCCAGTACTTC.

V and J are TRBV6-5 and TRBJ1-1; possible D gene TRBD1, 5 bases. Trimming removed 7 bases at V and 6 bases at J, with 15 bases between. Germline V gene data show CDR1 as MNHEY and CDR2 as SVGAGI. This CDR3 contains 13 residues. The CDR3 sequence: CASTYREGPEAFF. CDR3 nucleotides: TGTGCCAGCACCTACCGGGAGGGACCTGAAGCTTTCTTT.

The chain employs TRBV4-1 and TRBJ2-4; the D is unclear. Between the trimmed V and J ends, which lost 3 bases and 5 bases, there was a span of 14 bases. Germline CDR1 is MGHRA and CDR2 is YSYEKL. There are 15 residues in the CDR3. The CDR3 nucleotides are TGCGCCAGCAGCCACTTAGGCGGTGCCCAAAACATTCAGTACTTC. Protein sequence: CASSHLGGAQNIQYF.

This sequence joins TRBV11-2 and TRBJ2-7; D unresolved. This CDR3 is 14 amino acids long. The germline V gene encodes CDR1 SGHAT and CDR2 FQNNGV. V was shortened by 5 bases and J by 5 bases, with 16 bases between the two germline ends. CDR3 bases: TGTGCCAGCAGCCCCCAAACTCTCATCCACGAGCAGTACTTC. Protein sequence: CASSPQTLIHEQYF.

This clone has a count of ten or more. This chain links TRBV5-1 with TRBJ1-1; TRBD1 might be the D (5 bases). Per germline, CDR1 SGHRS and CDR2 YFSETQ. This CDR3 is 14 amino acids long. V lost 4 bases, J lost 1 base, and 11 bases lay in between. The CDR3 loop is CASSGQIGNTEAFF. The CDR3 region has the DNA TGCGCCAGCAGCGGACAAATTGGGAACACTGAAGCTTTCTTT. The complete variable domain, with remaining parts taken from reference TRBV5-1 and TRBJ1-1, reads KAGVTQTPRYLIKTRGQQVTLSCSPISGHRSVSWYQQTPGQGLQFLFEYFSETQRNKGNFPGRFSGRQFSNSRSEMNVSTLELGDSALYLCASSGQIGNTEAFFGQGTRLTVV.

The V gene is TRBV3-1 (or the pseudogene TRBV3-2), the J gene TRBJ2-3; 7 bases are a match to TRBD2. The CDR3 loop spans 14 amino acids. Germline V gene data show CDR1 as LGHDT and CDR2 as YNNKEL (reference sequence). The J segment lost 2 bases and the V segment lost 4 bases, leaving 3 bases of the junction unmatched. CDR3 nucleotide sequence: TGTGCCAGCAGCCTCGCGGGAGTCACAGATACGCAGTATTTT. It specifies CASSLAGVTDTQYF.

The J gene is TRBJ1-1, the V gene TRBV5-1; 7 bases are a match to TRBD1. CDR3 length equals 14 residues. Germline trimming cut 4 bases from V and 6 bases from J; bases unmatched to any gene: 9. Germline V gene data show CDR1 as SGHRS and CDR2 as YFSETQ. The CDR3, as DNA: TGCGCCAGCAGCCCAGGGGGGAGCCACTCTGAAGCTTTCTTT. The encoded protein is CASSPGGSHSEAFF.

The chain couples TRBV19 to TRBJ1-6; 7 bases fit TRBD1. Trimming at V came to 5 bases and at J to 5 bases, leaving 9 bases not matched to a gene. Germline V gives CDR1 LNHDA, CDR2 SQIVND (reference sequence). This CDR3 has 16 residues. In DNA form, the CDR3 reads TGTGCCAGTAGTCCGGTCGGAGGGGGCGATAATTCACCCCTCCACTTT. Translating gives CASSPVGGGDNSPLHF.

The rearrangement uses TRBV7-9 and TRBJ1-1; 8 nucleotides line up with TRBD1. The ends lost 2 bases at V and 1 base at J; junction bases unmatched: 6. The CDR3 has 16 residues. Germline V CDR1 and CDR2: SEHNR, FQNEAQ (reference sequence). This CDR3 reads CASSLQGQGRNTEAFF. The CDR3, as DNA: TGTGCCAGCAGCTTACAAGGACAGGGTAGGAACACTGAAGCTTTCTTT.

This chain uses TRBV3-1 (or the pseudogene TRBV3-2) with TRBJ2-2, with unresolved D. The CDR3 is 12 residues long. V dropped 5 bases and J dropped 9 bases, with 10 bases sitting between them. Germline CDR1 reads LGHDT; CDR2 reads YNNKEL (reference sequence). CDR3 bases: TGTGCCAGCAGCTTCCCATTCCGGGAGCTGTTTTTT. Its protein product is CASSFPFRELFF.

The V gene is TRBV14, the J gene TRBJ2-5, with 9 nucleotides matching TRBD1. The ends lost 2 bases at V and 4 bases at J; junction bases unmatched: 2. Per the germline V gene, CDR1 is SGHDN and CDR2 is FVKESK. This CDR3 comprises 14 residues. CDR3 sequence: CASSQNRGPETQYF. The CDR3 coding sequence is TGTGCCAGCAGCCAAAACAGGGGGCCAGAGACCCAGTACTTC.

The chain joins TRBV5-6 to TRBJ1-2; 10 bases map to TRBD1. The CDR3 extends over 13 amino acids. Germline trimming cut 6 bases from V and 5 bases from J; bases unmatched to any gene: 4. In germline, CDR1 is SGHDT, CDR2 YYEEEE. The CDR3 nucleotides read TGTGCCAGCAACGGACAGGGGGTATATGGCTACACCTTC. Its translation: CASNGQGVYGYTF.

The chain links TRBV11-1 to TRBJ1-1; possible D gene TRBD1, 6 bases. Trimming cost V 2 bases and J 4 bases, with 11 bases left between them. CDR3 length equals 14 residues. CDR1 is SGHAT and CDR2 is FQDESV in the germline V gene (reference sequence). The DNA of the CDR3 is TGTGCCAGCAGCTTATGGGGGGGGCCCACTGAAGCTTTCTTT. Translating it yields CASSLWGGPTEAFF.

This sequence joins TRBV14 and TRBJ1-2; 7 positions agree with TRBD1. Germline V lookup: CDR1 SGHDN, CDR2 FVKESK. V lost 5 bases, J lost 5 bases, and 11 bases stayed unmatched. The CDR3 is 15 residues long. In DNA form, the CDR3 reads TGTGCCAGCAGCTGGGGCCGGCAGGGGGTTTATGGCTACACCTTC. It specifies CASSWGRQGVYGYTF.

The genes are TRBV6-6 and TRBJ1-2; 8 nucleotides line up with TRBD1. The CDR3 extends over 14 amino acids. The V segment lost 5 bases and the J segment 3 bases; nucleotides outside the gene matches: 5. Germline V gene lookup returns CDR1 MNHNY and CDR2 SVGAGI (reference sequence). CDR3 protein: CASSGQGVDYGYTF. Here the CDR3 DNA reads TGTGCCAGCAGTGGACAGGGTGTTGACTATGGCTACACCTTC.

This clone was recorded only once. The V gene is TRBV6-1, the J gene TRBJ2-7; 7 bases align to TRBD1. This CDR3 contains 16 residues. The trim removed 2 bases at V and 4 bases at J, leaving 11 bases unmatched. Germline values: CDR1 MNHNS, CDR2 SASEGT. CDR3 residues: CASSESRTGGTYEQYF. The CDR3 bases are TGTGCCAGCAGTGAATCCCGGACAGGAGGAACTTACGAGCAGTACTTC.

The gene calls are TRBV20-1 and TRBJ1-2, with a tentative D call TRBD1 (6 bases). In germline, CDR1 is DFQATT, CDR2 SNEGSKA (reference sequence). The CDR3 runs to 10 residues. Trimming left V 5 bases short and J 14 bases short, with 15 bases between. CDR3 residues: CSAPSGQKTF. DNA for the CDR3: TGCAGTGCTCCGTCCGGACAGAAAACCTTC.

On this clone itself: Because it lacks the conserved phenylalanine or tryptophan at the end, this CDR3 is likely a read error. The DNA is left out, because the CDR3 cannot be placed on it with certainty; the CDR3 is given as TCRdb lists it. V gene TRBV28 combines with J gene TRBJ1-2; TRBD1 is the table's D call, not checked against the DNA. CDR1 and CDR2 from the germline V gene are MDHEN and SYDVKM. The CDR3 sequence runs 13 residues, both termini included. This CDR3 reads CASSSANKQATYP.

V gene TRBV5-1 combines with J gene TRBJ2-1, with a possible D match to TRBD1 (6 bases). The CDR3 spans 13 residues. V was shortened by 4 bases and J by 5 bases, with 10 bases between the two germline ends. Germline CDR1 is SGHRS and CDR2 is YFSETQ. This chain's CDR3 is CASSLRTDNEQFF. As DNA, the CDR3 is TGCGCCAGCAGCCTCCGGACAGACAATGAGCAGTTCTTC.

The chain combines TRBV5-1 with TRBJ1-2; D uncertain. V gave up 5 bases and J gave up 0 bases, with 11 bases separating them. Germline V gene lookup returns CDR1 SGHRS and CDR2 YFSETQ. The CDR3 has 14 residues. The CDR3 loop is CASRAGSANYGYTF. The CDR3 bases are TGCGCCAGCAGGGCGGGCAGCGCTAACTATGGCTACACCTTC.

The chain recombines TRBV11-2 with TRBJ2-3; the match to TRBD2 covers 8 bases. Germline-derived CDR1 and CDR2 are SGHAT and FQNNGV. Trimming took 1 base from V and 2 from J; bases not matched to a gene: 5. The CDR3 sequence is 16 residues long. Written as DNA, the CDR3 is TGTGCCAGCAGCTTAGGGTCTAGCGGGTTCACAGATACGCAGTATTTT. The encoded protein is CASSLGSSGFTDTQYF.

The rearrangement uses TRBV19 and TRBJ2-7; 12 positions match TRBD2. The V segment lost 5 bases and the J segment 1 base; nucleotides outside the gene matches: 0. CDR1 is LNHDA and CDR2 is SQIVND in the germline V gene (reference sequence). The CDR3 runs to 14 residues. CDR3 sequence reads: CASSLAGGSYEQYF. The CDR3 coding sequence is TGTGCCAGTAGTCTAGCGGGAGGGTCCTACGAGCAGTACTTC.

The chain employs TRBV11-2 and TRBJ1-2, with D possibly TRBD1 on 6 matching bases. Germline lookup yields CDR1 SGHAT and CDR2 FQNNGV. The ends were cut back, 1 base at V and 6 bases at J, with 9 bases in the middle. The CDR3 contains 13 residues. The CDR3 DNA reads TGTGCCAGCAGCTTAGGGGACACTGATGGCTACACCTTC. It encodes CASSLGDTDGYTF.